Below, 9 T cell receptor beta chains from the same sample are listed, as sequenced in a study of CD8 T cells in Susac syndrome. RNA in amounts of about 0.5 to 1 ug was reverse transcribed with random hexamers. TCRdb analysed the immunoSEQ multiplex PCR reads with MiXCR anew, one entry per CDR3 protein. The data show about 240,000 distinct CDR3 sequences, almost 97% seen once. Sequencing was carried out using CD4+ T cells from PBMCs. The receptors come from a human donor with Susac syndrome.

The chain combines TRBV29-1 with TRBJ2-7; 10 nucleotides agree with TRBD1. The length of the CDR3 is 15 residues. Germline trimming cut 4 bases from V and 4 bases from J; bases unmatched to any gene: 10. Germline V gene lookup returns CDR1 SQVTM and CDR2 ANQGSEA. The CDR3 nucleotides are TGCAGCGTTGCAGCACTCCCGGGACAGGGGTACGAGCAGTACTTC. It codes for CSVAALPGQGYEQYF.

The rearrangement links TRBV25-1 to TRBJ1-5; TRBD1 might be the D (6 bases). Trimming pared 7 bases from V and 6 bases from J, leaving 16 bases between. Germline CDR1 is MGHDK and CDR2 is SYGVNS. The length of the CDR3 is 14 residues. CDR3 sequence (DNA): TGTGCCAGCATGGGGGCCCAAGCCACTCAGCCCCAGCATTTT. It specifies CASMGAQATQPQHF. Based on the CDR3 plus reference TRBV25-1 and TRBJ1-5, the full variable domain is EADIYQTPRYLVIGTGKKITLECSQTMGHDKMYWYQQDPGMELHLIHYSYGVNSTEKGDLSSESTVSRIRTEHFPLTLESARPSHTSQYLCASMGAQATQPQHFGDGTRLSIL.

V is TRBV14 and J is TRBJ2-5; D gene ambiguous. The V end was cut by 0 bases, the J end by 4 bases, with 15 bases between. Germline lookup yields CDR1 SGHDN and CDR2 FVKESK. The CDR3 loop spans 16 amino acids. CDR3 nucleotide sequence: TGTGCCAGCAGCCAAGAAGGGAACAGCTGGGGAGAGACCCAGTACTTC. Translation: CASSQEGNSWGETQYF.

The rearrangement links TRBV27 to TRBJ2-1; the D is unclear. CDR1 is MNHEY, CDR2 SMNVEV, per germline (reference sequence). The CDR3 is made up of 14 amino acids. Trimming stripped 8 bases from V and 4 bases from J, with 15 bases between. DNA of the CDR3: TGTGCCAGCGCGGAGCGTCCCCATTACAATGAGCAGTTCTTC. Translating it yields CASAERPHYNEQFF.

The chain couples TRBV7-9 to TRBJ1-2, with TRBD1 as a possible D gene (5 bases). CDR1 is SEHNR and CDR2 is FQNEAQ in the germline V gene (reference sequence). V was trimmed by 5 bases and J by 8 bases, leaving 12 bases between them. The CDR3 has 12 amino acids. This CDR3 is CASSDGAGGYTF. CDR3 bases: TGTGCCAGCAGCGATGGGGCGGGAGGCTACACCTTC.

The CDR3 sequence: CATSSTMDTQYF. The CDR3 bases are TGTGCCACCAGCAGTACGATGGATACGCAGTATTTT. V and J are TRBV15 and TRBJ2-3; no reliable D call. V shed 3 bases and J shed 6 bases, with 7 bases lying between them. The germline V gene encodes CDR1 LNHNV and CDR2 YYDKDF (reference sequence). This CDR3 region has 12 residues.

The gene calls are TRBV20-1 and TRBJ2-4; 13 nucleotides match TRBD2. The J segment lost 8 bases and the V segment lost 3 bases, leaving 7 bases of the junction unmatched. The V gene's germline CDR1 is DFQATT and CDR2 SNEGSKA (reference sequence). The CDR3 has 15 amino acids. CDR3 protein: CSASDLGLAGDIQYF. Written as DNA, the CDR3 is TGCAGTGCTAGTGATCTCGGACTAGCGGGAGACATTCAGTACTTC.

The count of this clonotype is one. This chain links TRBV19 with TRBJ1-2; tentatively, D is TRBD1 (5 bases). CDR3 length equals 16 residues. V was shortened by 4 bases and J by 0 bases, with 15 bases between the two germline ends. The V gene's germline CDR1 is LNHDA and CDR2 SQIVND (reference sequence). In DNA form, the CDR3 reads TGTGCCAGTAGTACCCGTGACAGTCGAGCTAACTATGGCTACACCTTC. It is translated as CASSTRDSRANYGYTF.

In its sample, this clonotype was seen a few times. The V gene is TRBV11-2, the J gene TRBJ1-3, with no clear D. Trimming removed 6 bases at V and 2 bases at J, with 11 bases between. This CDR3 is 14 amino acids long. Germline V lookup: CDR1 SGHAT, CDR2 FQNNGV. The CDR3 sequence is CASSSSRAGNTIYF. The CDR3 DNA sequence: TGTGCCAGCAGTTCTTCTCGCGCTGGAAACACCATATATTTT.